The 24 T cell receptor beta chains listed next were all sequenced from one sample in a study of T cell repertoires in cytomegalovirus infection. These receptors lack a known antigen. MiXCR, applied by TCRdb to the reads, yields one record per CDR3 protein. The table includes around 900,000 distinct CDR3 sequences, about a third detected once. The sample consisted of cultured CD8+ T cells from PBMCs, taken from culture after CMV antigen stimulation. These receptors all stem from a human donor in good health (CMV status not recorded). Some clones in this sample may be carry-over from other donors' samples.

This clonotype showed up just once. This may arise from a read error, as a much more abundant clone is one base away. This chain uses TRBV2 with TRBJ1-1; TRBD1 agrees at 11 bases. J lost 4 bases, V lost 4 bases, and 2 bases had no gene match. The V gene's germline CDR1 is SNHLY and CDR2 FYNNEI. There are 14 residues in the CDR3. CDR3 region: CASSGDRGSTEAFF. The CDR3 DNA reads as TGTGCCAGCAGTGGGGACAGGGGGAGCACTGAAGCTTTCTTT.

The sample holds many counts of this clonotype. This chain links TRBV7-2 with TRBJ1-1; 7 positions agree with TRBD1. The CDR3 length is 15 residues. Germline V gene sequence: CDR1 SGHTA, CDR2 FQGNSA. Trimming at V came to 3 bases and at J to 1 base, leaving 5 bases not matched to a gene. CDR3 nucleotide sequence: TGTGCCAGCAGCTTGTTAGGGACAGCGAACACTGAAGCTTTCTTT. Translating gives CASSLLGTANTEAFF.

This clonotype came up a few times. This chain joins TRBV20-1 and TRBJ2-2; perhaps TRBD1 as D (6 bases). The V end lost 0 bases, the J end lost 2 bases, and 10 bases lay between the germline ends. The germline V gene has CDR1 DFQATT and CDR2 SNEGSKA (reference sequence). CDR3 size: 15 residues. Written as DNA, the CDR3 is TGCAGTGCTAGAGATTTACAGGGAAACACCGGGGAGCTGTTTTTT. The encoded protein is CSARDLQGNTGELFF.

The V and J genes are TRBV6-6 and TRBJ2-7, with D tentatively TRBD1 (5 bases). Trimming left V 4 bases short and J 7 bases short, with 17 bases between. The CDR3 runs to 14 residues. CDR1 is MNHNY, CDR2 SVGAGI, per germline (reference sequence). As DNA, the CDR3 is TGTGCCAGCAGTTCGGGCGGCGAAAGGGGAGAGCAGTACTTC. This sequence encodes CASSSGGERGEQYF.

This clonotype was counted many times. The genes are TRBV7-8 and TRBJ2-7, with 7 nucleotides matching TRBD1. Germline CDR1 reads SGHVS; CDR2 reads FQNEAQ. The CDR3 runs 16 residues. Germline trimming cut 1 base from V and 0 bases from J; bases unmatched to any gene: 6. The CDR3 loop reads CASSLGQGFNSYEQYV. CDR3 bases: TGTGCCAGCAGCTTAGGACAGGGATTTAACTCCTACGAGCAGTACGTC.

The chain employs TRBV3-1 and TRBJ2-2; D might be TRBD2 (5 bases). This CDR3 has 15 residues. Trimming removed 3 bases at V and 5 bases at J, with 13 bases between. Germline lookup yields CDR1 LGHDT and CDR2 YNNKEL (reference sequence). CDR3 residues: CASSQEDWRTGELFF. The CDR3 nucleotides are TGTGCCAGCAGCCAGGAGGACTGGCGGACCGGGGAGCTGTTTTTT. Full variable domain (outside the CDR3, taken from reference TRBV3-1 and TRBJ2-2): DTAVSQTPKYLVTQMGNDKSIKCEQNLGHDTMYWYKQDSKKFLKIMFSYNNKELIINETVPNRFSPKSPDKAHLNLHINSLELGDSAVYFCASSQEDWRTGELFFGEGSRLTVL.

This clonotype was seen a handful of times. V and J are TRBV12-3 or TRBV12-4 and TRBJ2-2; no clear D gene. V lost 10 bases, J lost 6 bases, and 9 bases lay in between. The CDR3 has 11 residues. CDR3 DNA: TGTGCCACCCACTACGCCGGGGAGCTGTTTTTT. As protein: CATHYAGELFF.

This clonotype was counted a single time. The chain is built from TRBV19 and TRBJ2-1, with no clear D. The CDR3 length is 13 residues. The V and J ends lost 1 base and 7 bases respectively, with 8 bases between them. From germline, CDR1 is LNHDA and CDR2 SQIVND (reference sequence). DNA of the CDR3: TGTGCCAGTAGTATAGGGGATTGGAATGAGCAGTTCTTC. The encoded protein is CASSIGDWNEQFF.

This clonotype was found a few times. The chain recombines TRBV2 with TRBJ2-7, with 8 bases aligning to TRBD1. Germline CDR1 SNHLY, CDR2 FYNNEI. V dropped 7 bases and J dropped 6; count of bases not matched to a gene: 20. The CDR3 sequence is 17 residues long. The CDR3 nucleotides read TGTGCCAGCACCTTTATCAAAACAGGGGGGTATCGGAGCGAGCAGTACTTC. Translated, it gives CASTFIKTGGYRSEQYF.

This clonotype showed up just a few times. This chain links TRBV9 with TRBJ1-5, with D perhaps TRBD1 (6 bases). The germline V gene has CDR1 SGDLS and CDR2 YYNGEE. This CDR3 has 15 amino acids. Trimming stripped 0 bases from V and 3 bases from J, with 10 bases between. Here the CDR3 DNA reads TGTGCCAGCAGCGTAGAACAGGGACCCAATCAGCCCCAGCATTTT. Its protein product is CASSVEQGPNQPQHF.

This clonotype was seen only a few times. The CDR3 spells CASPGTDSYEQYF. The DNA for the CDR3 is TGTGCCAGTCCCGGGACCGACTCCTACGAGCAGTACTTC. The chain recombines TRBV6-1 with TRBJ2-7; perhaps D is TRBD1 or TRBD2 (5 bases each). This CDR3 contains 13 residues. Germline V lookup: CDR1 MNHNS, CDR2 SASEGT. Trimming took 9 bases from V and 0 from J, leaving 12 bases between them.

The chain employs TRBV10-3 and TRBJ1-2; 10 nucleotides align to TRBD1. The V and J ends lost 4 bases and 7 bases, in that order; junction bases with no gene match: 3. Germline loops: CDR1 ENHRY, CDR2 SYGVKD. The CDR3 runs to 13 residues. This CDR3 is CAISGQGALGYTF. CDR3 DNA: TGTGCCATCAGTGGACAGGGGGCTCTTGGCTACACCTTC.

In this sample, this clonotype turned up a few times. V gene TRBV4-2 combines with J gene TRBJ1-5; the D is unclear. Germline CDR1 reads LGHNA; CDR2 reads YNFKEQ. V was clipped by 1 base and J by 4 bases, with 11 bases between them. The CDR3 has 15 amino acids. Here the CDR3 reads CASSQGKSRNQPQHF. CDR3 coding DNA: TGTGCCAGCAGCCAAGGAAAGAGTCGAAATCAGCCCCAGCATTTT.

This sequence joins TRBV24-1 and TRBJ1-5; D gene uncertain. Looked up from germline, CDR1 is KGHDR and CDR2 is SFDVKD. This CDR3 contains 15 residues. V lost 1 base to trimming and J lost 7 bases, with 13 bases between them. DNA of the CDR3: TGTGCCACCAGTGATTTAAATGGGCCGAGGCAGCCCCAGCATTTT. Encoded protein: CATSDLNGPRQPQHF.

This chain joins TRBV27 and TRBJ1-5; D may be TRBD1 (6 bases). The V end lost 3 bases, the J end lost 6 bases, and 9 bases lay between the germline ends. Germline V gene data show CDR1 as MNHEY and CDR2 as SMNVEV (reference sequence). The CDR3 runs 13 residues. DNA for the CDR3: TGTGCCAGCAGTTTTTCGGGGGCTCAGCCCCAGCATTTT. This sequence encodes CASSFSGAQPQHF.

The chain recombines TRBV29-1 with TRBJ2-2; 7 bases line up with TRBD1. Germline V gene data show CDR1 as SQVTM and CDR2 as ANQGSEA. The CDR3 runs to 17 residues. Germline trimming cut 4 bases from V and 4 bases from J; bases unmatched to any gene: 15. The CDR3 protein is CSVVPVSKGASTGELFF. CDR3 DNA sequence: TGCAGCGTTGTGCCCGTTTCTAAGGGGGCTAGCACCGGGGAGCTGTTTTTT.

This clonotype was seen a few times. The chain joins TRBV4-1 to TRBJ1-1; D might be TRBD1 (5 bases). Trimming shortened V by 6 bases and J by 1 base, and 9 bases separated the two germline ends. Germline lookup yields CDR1 MGHRA and CDR2 YSYEKL. The length of the CDR3 is 13 residues. The CDR3: CASRKTENTEAFF. CDR3 nucleotides: TGCGCCAGCAGGAAGACAGAGAACACTGAAGCTTTCTTT.

The chain combines TRBV20-1 with TRBJ2-3; D gene ambiguous. The germline V gene has CDR1 DFQATT and CDR2 SNEGSKA (reference sequence). V shed 1 base and J shed 0 bases, with 11 bases lying between them. The CDR3 spans 15 residues. The CDR3 DNA reads TGCAGTGCTAGAGGAATAGTGGGGAGCACAGATACGCAGTATTTT. Protein: CSARGIVGSTDTQYF.

This clonotype has more than one count but fewer than ten. This sequence joins TRBV28 and TRBJ2-7; 7 bases match TRBD1. The CDR3 length is 14 residues. Germline assignment: CDR1 MDHEN and CDR2 SYDVKM. V was clipped by 7 bases and J by 6 bases; unmatched bases: 12. The CDR3 DNA reads as TGTGCCAGCATCACATTCCGGGACAGCACCGAGCAGTACTTC. Protein product: CASITFRDSTEQYF. The complete variable domain, with remaining parts taken from reference TRBV28 and TRBJ2-7, reads DVKVTQSSRYLVKRTGEKVFLECVQDMDHENMFWYRQDPGLGLRLIYFSYDVKMKEKGDIPEGYSVSREKKERFSLILESASTNQTSMYLCASITFRDSTEQYFGPGTRLTVT.

The chain combines TRBV12-3 or TRBV12-4 with TRBJ2-1, with 7 positions matching TRBD1. V was clipped by 6 bases and J by 0 bases; unmatched bases: 5. CDR3 length equals 15 residues. The CDR3 spells CASRYRDSSYNEQFF. The CDR3 DNA is TGTGCCAGCAGATATAGGGACAGCTCCTACAATGAGCAGTTCTTC.

There are a few counts of this clonotype. V usage is TRBV10-3 and J usage is TRBJ1-2; D is ambiguous. CDR3 length equals 12 residues. Germline values: CDR1 ENHRY, CDR2 SYGVKD. Trimming left V 3 bases short and J 8 bases short, with 10 bases between. The CDR3 nucleotides are TGTGCCATCAGTGACAGCCCCGGGGGCTACACCTTC. Its translation: CAISDSPGGYTF.

This clonotype has only a few counts. This sequence joins TRBV6-1 and TRBJ1-1; tentative D call: TRBD1 (5 bases). CDR3 size: 13 residues. The germline V and J ends were trimmed by 2 bases and 5 bases, with 9 bases remaining between them. The V gene's germline CDR1 is MNHNS and CDR2 SASEGT. In DNA form, the CDR3 reads TGTGCCAGCAGTGAAATGGGGCGTACTGAAGCTTTCTTT. This encodes CASSEMGRTEAFF.

For this clonotype: Its ends do not fully match the called genes, so a read error is possible. The V gene is TRBV12-3 or TRBV12-4, the J gene TRBJ1-5; D unclear. This CDR3 has 13 amino acids. The CDR3 region has the DNA TGTGCCAACAGTGCCCCGGGGAATCAGCCCCAGCATTTT. Its protein is CANSAPGNQPQHF.

The chain uses TRBV7-6 and TRBJ1-2; TRBD1 matches at 7 bases. Germline values: CDR1 SGHVS, CDR2 FNYEAQ. The CDR3 has 13 residues. V gave up 3 bases and J gave up 5 bases; unmatched junction bases: 3. CDR3 sequence reads: CASSLTGRYGYTF. The CDR3 DNA follows: TGTGCCAGCAGCTTGACAGGGAGGTATGGCTACACCTTC.